This TCR beta chain was obtained from a study of response to subunit inactivated influenza vaccine. Study-level points and caveats: Every seasonal influenza vaccination brings in few new T cells, the authors suggested.

CDR1 is LGHNA, CDR2 YNFKEQ, per germline. The CDR3 covers 16 residues. V dropped 0 bases and J dropped 1 base, with 9 bases sitting between them. TCRdb reprocessed the RT-PCR reads via MiXCR and lists one record per CDR3 protein. In the table there are 590,000 or so distinct CDR3 sequences, about 14% of which are singletons. This clonotype was seen more than once but under ten times. The antigen is not known. This sequence joins TRBV4-2 and TRBJ2-2; D is possibly TRBD1 (5 bases). Sequences were derived from PBMCs from blood, sampled roughly 15 days before vaccination. The sequence came from a man aged 45-65 years who received an inactivated influenza vaccine. For the CDR3, the DNA is TGTGCCAGCAGCCAAGATGCAGGGCTGAACACCGGGGAGCTGTTTTTT. Translating it yields CASSQDAGLNTGELFF.